These T cell receptor beta chains were read from a single sample in a study of CD8+ T cells in alopecia areata. Libraries were prepared by immunoSEQ multiplex PCR; TCRdb keeps only in-frame clonotypes and omits some of them. The table has about 99,000 clones, 85% to 90% seen once; the top ten hold 8.5% to 14%. The specimen comprised CD8+ T cells sorted from blood, sampled at approximately week 30, from a patient treated with tofacitinib. The receptors originated from a human donor with alopecia areata. CDR3s leave out the opening cysteine and the closing phenylalanine or tryptophan.

j_call v_call cdr3_aa
TRBJ2-2 TRBV4-1 ASSPLATNTGELF
TRBJ2-1 TRBV5-1 ASSLRRGDNEQF
TRBJ2-7 TRBV29-1 SAESSYEQY
TRBJ2-1 TRBV5-1 ASRTSGVSYNEQF
TRBJ2-5 TRBV7-9 ASSPPDREETQY
TRBJ2-1 TRBV19 ASSMENVYNEQF
TRBJ1-5 TRBV6-6 ASSYRPSNQPQH
TRBJ2-7 TRBV30 AWSVSQTYEQY
TRBJ2-3 TRBV29-1 SVDPSGSTDTQY
TRBJ2-7 TRBV29-1 SVGDRGPFEQY
TRBJ1-2 TRBV4-2 ASSQGMANGYT
TRBJ2-7 TRBV4-1 ASSQDSGTGIAEQY
TRBJ2-1 TRBV27 ASSFTGPLYNEQF
TRBJ2-1 TRBV7-9 ASSLSGPNEQF
TRBJ2-1 TRBV7-3 ASSFSPNNEQF
TRBJ2-7 TRBV21-1 ASTFRLKQY
TRBJ2-7 TRBV5-1 ASSLGPPVEQY
TRBJ2-7 TRBV13 ASSFSARGGYEQY
TRBJ2-1 TRBV14 ASNNAGGNEQF
TRBJ2-7 TRBV29-1 SGIGQSYEQY
TRBJ2-2 TRBV9 ASSVGITGELF
TRBJ2-7 TRBV29-1 SVEEAGGEQY
TRBJ2-1 TRBV30 AWSMGNEQF
NA TRBV4-1 ASSPDRGPYEQY
TRBJ2-3 TRBV9 ASSVGGTDTQY
TRBJ2-7 TRBV27 ASSLRGTGFYEQY
TRBJ2-1 TRBV19 ASSIGLSSYNEQF
TRBJ1-2 TRBV7-8 ASSNRQDHYGYT
TRBJ2-7 TRBV9 ASSVGTGPLYEQY
TRBJ2-1 TRBV29-1 SVELAGGGNEQF
TRBJ1-2 TRBV11-1 ASRMRGGGGYT
TRBJ2-7 TRBV29-1 SVEDRGYEQY
TRBJ1-4 TRBV7-9 ASSLVGLGGPEKLF
TRBJ2-7 TRBV27 ASSLTPSYEQY
TRBJ2-1 TRBV27 ASSLLGGSSYNEQF
TRBJ1-1 TRBV5-6 ASSEGQGIDTEAF
TRBJ2-1 TRBV29-1 NGQGNSVHEQF